Listed below are T cell receptor beta chains from one sample, sequenced in a study of blood T cell repertoires in COVID-19. The data were produced by immunoSEQ multiplex PCR, yet TCRdb's version contains in-frame clones alone and is incomplete. The sample has about 140,000 clones, approximately 80% seen once. What was sequenced was peripheral blood. The receptors derive from a human donor in a cohort sampled during active COVID-19. Both conserved end residues are part of each CDR3. A D gene is named only where the DNA matches it firmly. Not all rows give a size; the values are once, few, many and, for expanded clones, a class.

j_call | v_call | d_call | clone_size | cdr3_nt | cdr3_aa
TRBJ1-2 | TRBV7-8 | . | . | TGTGCCAGCAGCCAAGGACCCGGGGGAACTAACTATGGCTACACCTTC | CASSQGPGGTNYGYTF
TRBJ2-1 | TRBV5-4 | TRBD2 | . | TGTGCCAGCAGCGGTACTAGCGACATAAGCTCCTACAATGAGCAGTTCTTC | CASSGTSDISSYNEQFF
TRBJ2-2 | TRBV19 | TRBD2 | few | TGTGCCAGTAGGATGACTAGCGGGAAGACCGGGGAGCTGTTTTTT | CASRMTSGKTGELFF
TRBJ2-3 | TRBV19 | TRBD1 | few | TGTGCCAGTAGTAACTACGGGACAGGGGGCGCTCGGCTTAACACGCAGTATTTT | CASSNYGTGGARLNTQYF
TRBJ1-2 | TRBV5-5 | . | . | TGTGCCAGCAGCCCCTCGAGCGCGCGGGGTGGCTACACCTTC | CASSPSSARGGYTF
TRBJ2-7 | TRBV10-3 | . | . | TGTGCCACGGCGCCACGGGGATCCGACGAGCAGTACTTC | CATAPRGSDEQYF
TRBJ2-7 | TRBV28 | TRBD1 | . | TGTGCCAGCAGGTTCAGTGGTACAGGGGTTTCCTACGAGCAGTACTTC | CASRFSGTGVSYEQYF
TRBJ1-1 | TRBV30 | . | . | TGTGCCTGGACGGAACAGGCGAACTCGAACACTGAAGCTTTCTTT | CAWTEQANSNTEAFF
TRBJ1-1 | TRBV11-1 | TRBD1 | . | TGTGCCAGCAGTCACAGGGGAAGAGGGACTGAAGCTTTCTTT | CASSHRGRGTEAFF
TRBJ2-1 | TRBV4-3 | TRBD2 | . | TGCGCCAGCAGCCAAGACTGGACTAGCGGGAGCTCCTACAATGAGCAGTTCTTC | CASSQDWTSGSSYNEQFF